This TCR beta chain was identified during a study of blood T cells in healthy people across ages. Overall study findings and caveats: A strong correlation was found between TCR beta diversity and the percentage of naive T cells.

A J-beta primer mix and a sample-barcoded 5' primer were used in a second PCR of about 7 to 12 cycles. Each single sample gave us at least 3 million CDR3-containing paired-end reads. MiXCR, applied by TCRdb to the 5' RACE reads, yields one record per CDR3 protein. The sample carries approximately 800,000 distinct CDR3 sequences, approximately 53% recorded once. Note on this clonotype: The antigen is not known.

Sequences were obtained from blood. This TCR was recovered from a man older than 75 in good health.

The CDR3 bases are TGCAGCGTTGGAGACGGACACCCAACAGAAGCTTTCTTT. Amino acids: CSVGDGHPTEAFF. The rearrangement uses TRBV29-1 and TRBJ1-1; TRBD1 is a possible D gene (5 bases). Germline V CDR1 and CDR2: SQVTM, ANQGSEA. There are 13 residues in the CDR3. V was cut by 4 bases and J by 8 bases, with 17 bases left in between.